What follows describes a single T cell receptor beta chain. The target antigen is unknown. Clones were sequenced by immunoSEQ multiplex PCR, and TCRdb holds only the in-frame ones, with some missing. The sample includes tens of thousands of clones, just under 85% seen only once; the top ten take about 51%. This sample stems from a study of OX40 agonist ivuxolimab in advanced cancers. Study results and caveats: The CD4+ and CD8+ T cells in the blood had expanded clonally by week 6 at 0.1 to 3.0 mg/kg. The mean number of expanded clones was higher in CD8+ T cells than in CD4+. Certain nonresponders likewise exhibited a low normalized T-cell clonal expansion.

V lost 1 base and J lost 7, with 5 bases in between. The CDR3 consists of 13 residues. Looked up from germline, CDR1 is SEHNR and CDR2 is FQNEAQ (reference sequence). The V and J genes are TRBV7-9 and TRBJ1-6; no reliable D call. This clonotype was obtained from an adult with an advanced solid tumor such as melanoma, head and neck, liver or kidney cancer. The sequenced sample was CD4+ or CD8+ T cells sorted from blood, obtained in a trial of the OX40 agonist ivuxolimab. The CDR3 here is CASSLGPNSPLHF. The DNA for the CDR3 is TGTGCCAGCAGCTTAGGACCAAATTCACCCCTCCACTTT.